The TCR beta chain described here comes from a study of T-cell reconstitution after alpha-beta-depleted transplantation in children. Preparing the TCRbeta library involved the use of unique molecular identifiers. TCRdb ran MiXCR on the PCR reads and lists one entry per CDR3 protein. In the table there are hundreds of thousands of distinct CDR3 sequences, around 10% of which are singletons. This clonotype has a count of ten or more. The antigen is unknown. Study results and limitations: Newly generated T cells supplied most T-cell counts and diversity one year post-transplant. There were some patients whose high TCRbeta diversity at day 60 came from surviving recipient T cells and thymic progenitors. At around two months after transplant, the alpha-beta T cells were reportedly derived from several hundred expanded clones that came from non-depleted graft cells.

The input for sequencing was peripheral blood, taken 180 days after TCRalphabeta/CD19-depleted stem cell transplant. This TCR was sampled from a male patient aged 2-10 years who had a stem cell transplant for chronic granulomatous disease, so the T cells may come from the graft donor.

CDR3 amino acids: CASKVGTANTEAFF. CDR3 nucleotide sequence: TGCGCCAGCAAGGTCGGGACGGCGAACACTGAAGCTTTCTTT. This chain connects TRBV5-1 to TRBJ1-1, with D possibly being TRBD1 (5 bases). V gave up 6 bases and J gave up 1 base, with 13 bases separating them. The germline gives CDR1 SGHRS, CDR2 YFSETQ. CDR3 length: 14 residues. Looking up the rest from reference TRBV5-1 and TRBJ1-1 gives the full variable domain: KAGVTQTPRYLIKTRGQQVTLSCSPISGHRSVSWYQQTPGQGLQFLFEYFSETQRNKGNFPGRFSGRQFSNSRSEMNVSTLELGDSALYLCASKVGTANTEAFFGQGTRLTVV.